Listed below are T cell receptor beta chains from one sample, sequenced in a study of OX40 agonist ivuxolimab in advanced cancers. Profiling relied on immunoSEQ multiplex PCR, and the TCRdb table lists in-frame clones only, not all of them. Here the sample spans approximately 25,000 clones, about 77% being singletons. This specimen was CD4+ or CD8+ T cells sorted from blood, taken in a trial of the OX40 agonist ivuxolimab. These receptors were collected from an adult with an advanced solid tumor such as melanoma, head and neck, liver or kidney cancer. The CDR3 runs from the conserved cysteine through the conserved F or W. A D gene is named only where the DNA matches it firmly.

d_call j_call v_call cdr3_nt cdr3_aa
. TRBJ1-2 TRBV15 TGTGCCACCAGCAGAGAAGAGGGGGACGGCTACACCTTC CATSREEGDGYTF
. TRBJ2-3 TRBV28 TGTGCCAGCAGTCCTGGACAGTTCACAGATACGCAGTATTTT CASSPGQFTDTQYF
. TRBJ2-2 TRBV14 TGTGCCAGCAGCCTCTTAATTGGCGGGGAGCTGTTTTTT CASSLLIGGELFF
. TRBJ1-1 TRBV10-3 TGTGCCATCAGGGGGAGTGATTGGCATGCTGAAGCTTTCTTT CAIRGSDWHAEAFF
. TRBJ1-2 TRBV7-3 TGTGCCAGCGGCAATAGACAGGACTATGGCTACACCTTC CASGNRQDYGYTF
TRBD2 TRBJ2-7 TRBV9 TGTGCCAGCAGCCCGGGACTAACGACCTCCTACGAGCAGTACTTC CASSPGLTTSYEQYF
TRBD1 TRBJ2-3 TRBV11-2 TGTGCCAGCAGCTTAGGTCTCAGGGGGCGGACAGATACGCAGTATTTT CASSLGLRGRTDTQYF
. TRBJ1-2 TRBV9 TGTGCCAGCAGCGTTCAGAACCACTATGGCTACACCTTC CASSVQNHYGYTF
. TRBJ2-5 TRBV11-3 TGTGCCAGCAGCTTGAGGCCGGGAGTGGGGACCCAGTACTTC CASSLRPGVGTQYF
. TRBJ2-7 TRBV11-2 TGTGCCAGCAGCCTTCGGACTTTTGCCTACGAGCAGTACTTC CASSLRTFAYEQYF
. TRBJ1-1 TRBV6-6 TGTGCCAGCAGCTACGGGGGGACTGAAGCTTTCTTT CASSYGGTEAFF